Each of the 12 T cell receptor beta chains below was sequenced from the same sample in a study of blood T cell repertoires in COVID-19. TCRdb's copy holds only in-frame clones and misses some; the assay was immunoSEQ multiplex PCR. The table includes 100,000 to 130,000 clones, more than 70% detected once. The sample comprised peripheral blood. Receptor source: a man aged 35-49 years with active or convalescent COVID-19.

This clone was picked up one time. The chain recombines TRBV24-1 with TRBJ2-6; D might be TRBD2 (6 bases). The CDR3 length is 15 residues. The V end lost 9 bases, the J end lost 0 bases, and 11 bases lay between the germline ends. Germline CDR1 reads KGHDR; CDR2 reads SFDVKD. In DNA, the CDR3 is TGTGCCACCTCTAGCGCAGCCTCTGGGGCCAACGTCCTGACTTTC. Translated, it gives CATSSAASGANVLTF.

This clone was observed once. The rearrangement uses TRBV2 and TRBJ1-2; possible D gene TRBD1, 6 bases. V lost 0 bases and J 4 bases, leaving 12 bases between the germline ends. Germline CDR1 reads SNHLY; CDR2 reads FYNNEI. This CDR3 comprises 15 residues. CDR3 sequence (DNA): TGTGCCAGCAGTGAAGCAAGGACAGCCCTCTATGGCTACACCTTC. This gives the protein CASSEARTALYGYTF.

This chain uses TRBV10-3 with TRBJ2-2, with D hard to call. Germline assignment: CDR1 ENHRY and CDR2 SYGVKD. Trimming stripped 11 bases from V and 1 base from J, with 14 bases between. The CDR3 has 14 residues. The CDR3 coding sequence is TGTGCCTCACAACGGCCGGGGAACACCGGGGAGCTGTTTTTT. The encoded protein is CASQRPGNTGELFF.

This sequence joins TRBV6-1 and TRBJ2-2; possibly TRBD1 for D (6 bases). Trimming took off 1 base at V and 8 bases at J, with 14 bases between the two ends. The CDR3 loop spans 15 amino acids. The V gene's germline CDR1 is MNHNS and CDR2 SASEGT. In nucleotides, the CDR3 is TGTGCCAGCAGTGAAGGTCCAGGGGCAGGAGGGGAGCTGTTTTTT. Protein: CASSEGPGAGGELFF.

The chain joins TRBV6-6 to TRBJ1-6; 9 bases fit TRBD1. Germline V gives CDR1 MNHNY, CDR2 SVGAGI (reference sequence). The CDR3 consists of 15 residues. V trimming: 8 bases; J trimming: 8 bases; junction bases outside the gene matches: 10. The CDR3 region is CASGLGQGWHSPLHF. The CDR3 DNA is TGTGCCAGCGGCCTAGGACAGGGGTGGCATTCACCCCTCCACTTT.

The chain combines TRBV5-8 with TRBJ1-2, with 8 bases that match TRBD1. V was clipped by 2 bases and J by 4 bases; unmatched bases: 7. The CDR3 covers 15 residues. CDR1 and CDR2 (germline): SGHTS, YDEGEE. Here the CDR3 DNA reads TGTGCCAGCAGCTTTACCGACAGGGGAGGCTATGGCTACACCTTC. Translating it yields CASSFTDRGGYGYTF.

The chain couples TRBV6-4 to TRBJ1-2; perhaps TRBD1 as D (5 bases). The germline CDR1 and CDR2 sequences are MRHNA and SNTAGT. The CDR3 is 14 amino acids. V was cut by 6 bases and J by 2 bases, with 13 bases left in between. The CDR3 coding sequence is TGTGCCAGCAGCGCCGAGGCAGGGAACTATGGCTACACCTTC. As protein: CASSAEAGNYGYTF.

The chain carries TRBV18 and TRBJ1-5; maybe TRBD1 (5 bases). V dropped 0 bases and J dropped 4 bases, with 13 bases sitting between them. The germline CDR1 and CDR2 sequences are KGHSH and LQKENI. The CDR3 runs to 16 residues. The CDR3 DNA is TGTGCCAGCTCACCACCGGAAGGGGCCCTAAATCAGCCCCAGCATTTT. This codes for CASSPPEGALNQPQHF.

The chain uses TRBV29-1 and TRBJ1-1, with unresolved D. Germline V gives CDR1 SQVTM, CDR2 ANQGSEA. This CDR3 contains 14 residues. V was shortened by 2 bases and J by 5 bases, with 15 bases between the two germline ends. In DNA form, the CDR3 reads TGCAGCGTTGAACTGAGGTTTTCGAGGACTGAAGCTTTCTTT. The encoded protein is CSVELRFSRTEAFF.

V and J are TRBV2 and TRBJ2-1; D is perhaps TRBD1 (7 bases). Deletions cut 5 bases from V and 8 bases from J, with 22 bases between. CDR1 and CDR2 (germline): SNHLY, FYNNEI. This CDR3 comprises 16 residues. CDR3 bases: TGTGCCAGCAGTAAGGGGCTCGGGAGAGGGGGCGATGAGCAGTTCTTC. This translates into CASSKGLGRGGDEQFF.

This rearrangement joins TRBV5-1 to TRBJ1-2, with 9 bases that match TRBD1. J was trimmed by 6 bases and V by 1 base; bases with no gene match: 16. The CDR3 loop spans 18 amino acids. CDR1 is SGHRS and CDR2 is YFSETQ in the germline V gene. This chain's CDR3 is CASSLSSSSAWTGDGYTF. CDR3 DNA sequence: TGCGCCAGCAGCTTGTCGAGCTCTTCGGCTTGGACAGGGGATGGCTACACCTTC.

This chain connects TRBV3-1 (or the pseudogene TRBV3-2) to TRBJ1-6, with D perhaps TRBD1 (5 bases). The germline gives CDR1 LGHDT, CDR2 YNNKEL (reference sequence). CDR3 length: 12 amino acids. Trimming removed 4 bases from V and 10 bases from J, with 8 bases in between. Here the CDR3 DNA reads TGTGCCAGCAGCCGGGGGGGGTCACCCCTCCACTTT. Amino acid sequence: CASSRGGSPLHF.